Each of the 17 T cell receptor beta chains below was sequenced from the same sample in a study of cytomegalovirus exposure and HLA in healthy donors (dated by TCRdb to 2016 to 2017). Libraries were constructed by the immunoSEQ multiplex PCR assay. Not all clones reach the TCRdb copy of this immuneACCESS table, which keeps in-frame sequences only. Checked studies attribute under half of the gap to unresolved V genes and leave the rest unexplained. Counted in this sample were under 200,000 clones; roughly 77% of them appeared once. About 1.2% of the sample comes from the top ten. The sequenced material came from PBMCs. The receptors were gathered from a woman under 40 in good health and CMV-seronegative.

V and J are TRBV2 and TRBJ1-1; D is perhaps TRBD1 (6 bases). The germline CDR1 and CDR2 sequences are SNHLY and FYNNEI. This CDR3 is 14 amino acids long. The ends were cut back, 1 base at V and 6 bases at J, with 12 bases in the middle. CDR3 coding DNA: TGTGCCAGCAGTGAAGAGGGGGGGTTCTCTGAAGCTTTCTTT. Translating gives CASSEEGGFSEAFF.

The chain links TRBV29-1 to TRBJ2-1; TRBD2 agrees at 11 bases. With V trimmed by 2 bases and J by 8 bases, 11 bases remained unmatched. The CDR3 is 16 residues long. Per germline, CDR1 SQVTM and CDR2 ANQGSEA. CDR3 sequence reads: CSVERLAGSVGDEQFF. CDR3 DNA sequence: TGCAGCGTTGAAAGACTAGCGGGATCGGTGGGCGATGAGCAGTTCTTC.

The CDR3 DNA reads as TGTGCCAGCAGCCACGGACAGGGGCGTATATACTACGAGCAGTACTTC. Its translation is CASSHGQGRIYYEQYF. This chain connects TRBV11-2 to TRBJ2-7, with 9 bases matching TRBD1. Losses at the gene ends were 5 bases for V and 3 bases for J; bases not matched to a gene: 11. The CDR3 is 16 amino acids. The germline V gene has CDR1 SGHAT and CDR2 FQNNGV.

The rearrangement uses TRBV6-1 and TRBJ1-4; TRBD1 is a possible D gene (5 bases). The CDR3 is 10 residues long. Germline assignment: CDR1 MNHNS and CDR2 SASEGT. Deletions cut 8 bases from V and 7 bases from J, with 5 bases between. The CDR3 spells CASQGEKLFF. The CDR3 nucleotides read TGTGCCAGCCAGGGTGAAAAACTGTTTTTT.

The chain links TRBV10-2 to TRBJ1-5, with 7 bases aligning to TRBD1. The J segment lost 7 bases and the V segment lost 7 bases, leaving 7 bases of the junction unmatched. The CDR3 totals 13 residues. Looked up from germline, CDR1 is WSHSY and CDR2 is SAAADI. The CDR3 reads CASNNRGFQPQHF. CDR3 in DNA: TGCGCCAGCAATAACAGGGGCTTCCAGCCCCAGCATTTT.

The chain combines TRBV6-1 with TRBJ1-4, with D perhaps matching TRBD1 (5 bases). Looked up from germline, CDR1 is MNHNS and CDR2 is SASEGT. CDR3 length: 15 residues. Trimming took off 3 bases at V and 2 bases at J, with 10 bases between the two ends. The CDR3 spells CASSDVGRTNEKLFF. The DNA of the CDR3 is TGTGCCAGCAGTGATGTGGGGCGCACTAATGAAAAACTGTTTTTT.

The chain is built from TRBV6-5 and TRBJ2-3; 12 bases are a match to TRBD2. V shed 4 bases, J shed 5 bases, and the junction held 7 bases outside the gene matches. CDR1 is MNHEY, CDR2 SVGAGI, per germline. CDR3 length: 16 amino acids. For the CDR3, the DNA is TGTGCCAGCAGTTCGCTAGCGGGAGGGTTTATAGATACGCAGTATTTT. It is translated as CASSSLAGGFIDTQYF.

The gene calls are TRBV5-1 and TRBJ2-5; D not certain. Trimming pared 6 bases from V and 2 bases from J, leaving 11 bases between. The length of the CDR3 is 13 residues. The germline gives CDR1 SGHRS, CDR2 YFSETQ. DNA for the CDR3: TGCGCCAGCATGAGGCGGTTTCAAGAGACCCAGTACTTC. Amino acid sequence: CASMRRFQETQYF.

The chain carries TRBV7-6 and TRBJ2-7, with 7 positions matching TRBD2. This CDR3 contains 15 residues. From germline, CDR1 is SGHVS and CDR2 FNYEAQ. V was pared by 1 base and J by 1 base, with 4 bases of the junction left unmatched. In DNA, the CDR3 is TGTGCCAGCAGCTTAGAGGTCGGGAGGTCCTACGAGCAGTACTTC. Its protein product is CASSLEVGRSYEQYF.

About this clone itself: This same CDR3 is encoded by further DNA sequences in the sample. CDR3 sequence: CASSLGQGGQPQHF. Here the CDR3 DNA reads TGTGCCAGCAGCCTTGGACAGGGAGGCCAGCCCCAGCATTTT. The J gene is TRBJ1-5, the V gene TRBV28; 8 bases fit TRBD1. After removal of 6 bases from V and 7 bases from J, the junction contained 8 bases not matched to a gene. The CDR3 covers 14 residues. Germline V gene data show CDR1 as MDHEN and CDR2 as SYDVKM.

The CDR3 sequence is CASRPTSGTSYEQYF. CDR3 DNA sequence: TGTGCCAGCAGACCTACTAGCGGGACCTCCTACGAGCAGTACTTC. V is TRBV6-6 and J is TRBJ2-7, with 10 bases lining up with TRBD2. The germline CDR1 and CDR2 sequences are MNHNY and SVGAGI (reference sequence). The CDR3 covers 15 residues. V gave up 6 bases and J gave up 0 bases; unmatched junction bases: 5.

The chain couples TRBV28 to TRBJ1-6; 10 nucleotides align to TRBD1. The CDR3 loop spans 16 amino acids. The V segment lost 5 bases and the J segment 8 bases; nucleotides outside the gene matches: 9. The germline V gene has CDR1 MDHEN and CDR2 SYDVKM. CDR3 amino acids: CASSPRDRGNHSPLHF. As DNA, the CDR3 is TGTGCCAGCAGTCCCCGGGACAGGGGCAACCATTCACCCCTCCACTTT.

This chain uses TRBV29-1 with TRBJ1-1, with D perhaps matching TRBD1 (6 bases). The V and J ends lost 7 bases and 5 bases respectively, with 14 bases between them. The germline CDR1 and CDR2 sequences are SQVTM and ANQGSEA. The CDR3 sequence is 12 residues long. CDR3 coding DNA: TGCAGCGCCTTTACAGGGACGACTGAAGCTTTCTTT. This gives the protein CSAFTGTTEAFF.

The chain combines TRBV5-1 with TRBJ2-2; D is undetermined. The CDR3 covers 18 residues. Germline V lookup: CDR1 SGHRS, CDR2 YFSETQ. V shed 0 bases and J shed 3 bases, with 18 bases lying between them. Here the CDR3 DNA reads TGCGCCAGCAGCTTGGCCCCGCTTAGACATACAGACACCGGGGAGCTGTTTTTT. It yields the protein CASSLAPLRHTDTGELFF. The full variable domain, in which reference TRBV5-1 and TRBJ2-2 provide the parts outside the CDR3, is KAGVTQTPRYLIKTRGQQVTLSCSPISGHRSVSWYQQTPGQGLQFLFEYFSETQRNKGNFPGRFSGRQFSNSRSEMNVSTLELGDSALYLCASSLAPLRHTDTGELFFGEGSRLTVL.

The DNA of the CDR3 is TGTGCCAGCAGCCCGGGACATAATTACAATGAGCAGTTCTTC. Translated, it gives CASSPGHNYNEQFF. The chain recombines TRBV6-1 with TRBJ2-1, with a possible D match to TRBD1 (6 bases). CDR1 and CDR2 from the germline V gene are MNHNS and SASEGT. V shed 6 bases and J shed 4 bases, with 13 bases lying between them. The CDR3 consists of 14 residues.

This clone was detected only once. This chain links TRBV29-1 with TRBJ1-3, with no clear D. Germline CDR1 is SQVTM and CDR2 is ANQGSEA. This CDR3 is 15 amino acids long. V lost 4 bases and J lost 0, with 13 bases in between. CDR3 DNA: TGCAGCGTTGGAGTGGGCCAATTCTCTGGAAACACCATATATTTT. It is translated as CSVGVGQFSGNTIYF.

The V call is TRBV6-5, the J call TRBJ2-7; weak D call: TRBD2 (6 bases). This CDR3 is built from 13 residues. The germline gives CDR1 MNHEY, CDR2 SVGAGI. With 2 bases removed from V and 6 bases from J, the gap between germline ends came to 11 bases. For the CDR3, the DNA is TGTGCCAGCAGTTACGGGGGGATGGGCGAGCAGTACTTC. It specifies CASSYGGMGEQYF.